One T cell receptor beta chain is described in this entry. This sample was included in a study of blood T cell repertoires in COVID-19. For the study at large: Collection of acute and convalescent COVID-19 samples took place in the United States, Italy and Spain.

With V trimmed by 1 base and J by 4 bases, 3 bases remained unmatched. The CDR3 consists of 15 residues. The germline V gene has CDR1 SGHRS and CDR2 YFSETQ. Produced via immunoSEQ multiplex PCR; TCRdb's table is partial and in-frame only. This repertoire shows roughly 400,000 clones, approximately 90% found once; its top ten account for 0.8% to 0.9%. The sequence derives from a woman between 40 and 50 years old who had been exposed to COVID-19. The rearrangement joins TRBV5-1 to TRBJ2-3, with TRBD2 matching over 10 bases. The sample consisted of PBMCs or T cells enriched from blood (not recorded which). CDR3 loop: CASSLQSGGADTQYF. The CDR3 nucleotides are TGCGCCAGCAGCTTGCAGAGCGGGGGGGCAGATACGCAGTATTTT.